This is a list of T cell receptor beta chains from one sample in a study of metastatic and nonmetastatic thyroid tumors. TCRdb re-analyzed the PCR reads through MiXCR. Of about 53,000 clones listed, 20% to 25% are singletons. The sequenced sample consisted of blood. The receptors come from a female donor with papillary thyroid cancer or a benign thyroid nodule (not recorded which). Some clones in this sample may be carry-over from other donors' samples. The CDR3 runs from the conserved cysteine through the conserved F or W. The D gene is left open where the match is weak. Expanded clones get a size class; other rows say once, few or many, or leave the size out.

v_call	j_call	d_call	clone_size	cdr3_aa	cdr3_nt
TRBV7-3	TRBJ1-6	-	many	CASSLTKDSPLHF	TGTGCCAGCAGCTTAACTAAGGATTCACCCCTCCACTTT
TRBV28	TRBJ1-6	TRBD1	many	CASRPGTGASPLHF	TGTGCCAGCAGACCCGGGACAGGGGCTTCACCCCTCCACTTT
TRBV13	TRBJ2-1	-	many	CASSLYSRVGNNEQFF	TGTGCCAGCAGCTTATACAGCAGGGTTGGGAACAATGAGCAGTTCTTC
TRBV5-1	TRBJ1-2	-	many	CASSFGADGYTF	TGCGCCAGCAGCTTCGGGGCTGATGGCTACACCTTC
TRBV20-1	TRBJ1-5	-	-	CSAMVSQYSSNQPEHF	TGCAGTGCTATGGTCAGCCAGTATTCGAGCAATCAGCCCGAGCATTTT
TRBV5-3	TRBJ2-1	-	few	CASSLFRELNNEQFF	TGTGCCAGTAGCTTGTTCCGGGAGTTAAACAATGAGCAGTTCTTC
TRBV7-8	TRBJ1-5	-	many	CASSLQGSSNQPQHF	TGTGCCAGCAGCTTACAAGGGTCTAGCAATCAGCCCCAGCATTTT
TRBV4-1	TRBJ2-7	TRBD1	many	CASSQTPGQTYEQYF	TGCGCCAGCAGCCAGACCCCGGGACAGACCTACGAGCAGTACTTC
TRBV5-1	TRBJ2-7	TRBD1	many	CASSPKGTGGEQYF	TGCGCCAGCAGCCCAAAAGGGACAGGCGGCGAGCAGTACTTC
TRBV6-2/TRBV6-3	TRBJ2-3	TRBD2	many	CASSPGLAGGRSSTDTQYF	TGTGCCAGCAGTCCGGGACTAGCGGGAGGGCGTTCTAGCACAGATACGCAGTATTTT
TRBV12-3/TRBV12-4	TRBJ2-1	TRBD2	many	CASSRLAEEQFF	TGTGCCAGCAGCCGACTAGCGGAAGAGCAGTTCTTC
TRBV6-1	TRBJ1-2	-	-	CASSPGTSYTF	TGTGCCAGCAGCCCCGGCACCAGCTACACCTTC
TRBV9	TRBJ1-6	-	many	CASSKDGGFGPLHF	TGTGCCAGCAGCAAGGACGGAGGATTTGGGCCCCTCCACTTT
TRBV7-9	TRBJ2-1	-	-	CASSSASYNEQFF	TGTGCCAGCAGCTCGGCCTCCTACAATGAGCAGTTCTTC